The 11 T cell receptor beta chains below all came from one sample that was sequenced in a study of blood T cell repertoires in COVID-19. Measured with immunoSEQ multiplex PCR; TCRdb has only the in-frame clones, and not every one. Of about 270,000 clones listed, over 75% are singletons. The sample taken for sequencing was peripheral blood. All receptors come from a human donor in a cohort sampled during active COVID-19.

J is TRBJ2-1 and V is TRBV9; TRBD2 agrees at 11 bases. J was trimmed by 7 bases and V by 0 bases; bases with no gene match: 6. This CDR3 is 16 amino acids long. Germline lookup yields CDR1 SGDLS and CDR2 YYNGEE. This CDR3 is CASSVVFTSGRNEQFF. The CDR3 DNA is TGTGCCAGCAGCGTAGTATTTACTAGCGGGAGAAATGAGCAGTTCTTC.

The chain joins TRBV11-3 to TRBJ2-2; D might be TRBD2 (6 bases). Germline-derived CDR1 and CDR2 are SGHNT and YENEEA. V was clipped by 5 bases and J by 2 bases, with 12 bases between them. The CDR3 consists of 15 residues. The CDR3 reads CASSPHSGNTGELFF. As DNA, the CDR3 is TGTGCCAGCAGCCCGCATAGCGGTAACACCGGGGAGCTGTTTTTT.

DNA for the CDR3: TGTGCCAGCAGCTTGTTAGGCGACAGGGGACAGCGCAATCAGCCCCAGCATTTT. It codes for CASSLLGDRGQRNQPQHF. The chain employs TRBV7-2 and TRBJ1-5; the match to TRBD1 covers 8 bases. The germline V gene has CDR1 SGHTA and CDR2 FQGNSA. CDR3 size: 18 residues. Trimming at V came to 3 bases and at J to 2 bases, leaving 12 bases not matched to a gene.

The chain uses TRBV7-2 and TRBJ2-5; weak D call: TRBD2 (6 bases). CDR3 size: 13 residues. Trimming pared 5 bases from V and 5 bases from J, leaving 12 bases between. CDR1 and CDR2 (germline): SGHTA, FQGNSA. CDR3 amino acids: CASSPEGRETQYF. The DNA for the CDR3 is TGTGCCAGCAGCCCAGAGGGGAGGGAGACCCAGTACTTC.

The table lists this clone with a few counts. In DNA form, the CDR3 reads TGCGCCAGCAGCTCCGACAACTCCTACGAGCAGTACTTC. As protein: CASSSDNSYEQYF. The chain is built from TRBV5-1 and TRBJ2-7; no clear D gene. Trimming cost V 3 bases and J 0 bases, with 7 bases left between them. The CDR3 contains 13 residues. Germline CDR1 and CDR2: SGHRS and YFSETQ.

The V and J genes are TRBV19 and TRBJ2-5; D unresolved. Germline values: CDR1 LNHDA, CDR2 SQIVND (reference sequence). This CDR3 comprises 14 residues. Between the trimmed V and J ends, which lost 3 bases and 0 bases, there was a span of 8 bases. The CDR3 DNA sequence: TGTGCCAGTAGTATGGATCTAGACCAAGAGACCCAGTACTTC. This translates into CASSMDLDQETQYF.

The V gene is TRBV5-1, the J gene TRBJ1-2; TRBD1 matches at 8 bases. Trimming removed 3 bases from V and 5 bases from J; junction bases left unmatched: 6. The CDR3 is 14 residues long. Germline V gives CDR1 SGHRS, CDR2 YFSETQ. The CDR3 sequence: CASSSGQDTYGYTF. In DNA form, the CDR3 reads TGCGCCAGCAGCTCGGGACAGGACACTTATGGCTACACCTTC.

The chain couples TRBV19 to TRBJ1-3; TRBD1 agrees at 10 bases. The CDR3 consists of 16 residues. V was clipped by 5 bases and J by 2 bases; unmatched bases: 6. CDR1 LNHDA and CDR2 SQIVND come from the germline V gene (reference sequence). The CDR3 region is CASSPRDRGAGNTIYF. The CDR3 region has the DNA TGTGCCAGTAGTCCCAGGGACAGGGGAGCTGGAAACACCATATATTTT.

The V and J genes are TRBV11-3 and TRBJ2-1, with D possibly matching TRBD1 (5 bases). The germline V and J ends were trimmed by 5 bases and 1 base, with 9 bases remaining between them. This CDR3 contains 14 residues. Germline V gene data show CDR1 as SGHNT and CDR2 as YENEEA. In nucleotides, the CDR3 is TGTGCCAGCAGCAGGGGCACATCCTACAATGAGCAGTTCTTC. This gives the protein CASSRGTSYNEQFF.

This sequence joins TRBV7-9 and TRBJ2-1, with a weak D call TRBD2 (6 bases). CDR3 size: 16 residues. Germline-derived CDR1 and CDR2 are SEHNR and FQNEAQ (reference sequence). V was trimmed by 1 base and J by 5 bases, leaving 15 bases between them. The DNA for the CDR3 is TGTGCCAGCAGCTTAGGTATAGCGGAGAGGGACAATGAGCAGTTCTTC. This sequence encodes CASSLGIAERDNEQFF.

This rearrangement joins TRBV11-3 to TRBJ2-1, with TRBD2 matching 7 bases. The germline gives CDR1 SGHNT, CDR2 YENEEA. V gave up 3 bases and J gave up 3 bases; unmatched junction bases: 2. The CDR3 spans 14 residues. The CDR3 DNA sequence: TGTGCCAGCAGCTTCCGGGAGGACTACAATGAGCAGTTCTTC. It is translated as CASSFREDYNEQFF.